This T cell receptor beta chain was identified during a study of OX40 agonist ivuxolimab in advanced cancers. At the level of the study: Of mixed ages from about 23 to 85 and averaging approximately 60 years, the group was approximately 84% male. Of the patients, three showed partial responses, one with hepatocellular carcinoma and two with cutaneous melanoma.

Findings of the study overall: CD4+ and CD8+ blood T cells expanded clonally by week 6 at 0.1 to 3.0 mg/kg. More expanded clones were seen, on average, in CD8+ T cells than in CD4+.

Sequencing used immunoSEQ multiplex PCR; TCRdb keeps in-frame clones, though not all of them. The table records about 54,000 clones, 91% of them present only once. The ends were cut back, 6 bases at V and 3 bases at J, with 12 bases in the middle. CDR3 length equals 15 residues. The germline V gene has CDR1 SGHVS and CDR2 FQNEAQ. A remark on this clone: Its antigen remains unknown.

The origin of this receptor is an adult with an advanced solid tumor such as melanoma, head and neck, liver or kidney cancer. The gene calls are TRBV7-8 and TRBJ1-6; D unresolved. Material: CD4+ or CD8+ T cells sorted from blood, obtained in a trial of the OX40 agonist ivuxolimab. The CDR3 DNA reads as TGTGCCAGCAGGGTTGACGGCTACTATAATTCACCCCTCCACTTT. This sequence encodes CASRVDGYYNSPLHF.